This T cell receptor (beta chain) comes out of a study of blood T cells in healthy people across ages (dated by TCRdb to about 2015). Background on the whole study: Template switching captured roughly one uniquely barcoded TCR beta cDNA molecule per two T cells in model experiments. To track age-related changes in TCR beta repertoire diversity, the study relied on deep sequencing normalized with unique cDNA molecular identifiers. Donors were grouped into four age groups: young (average roughly 15 years), middle-aged (39), aged (around 62) and long-lived (less than 85). Donors of different ages were randomly distributed across sequencing lanes to avoid experimental bias. The study analyzed two additional independent replicas of 1 million unique cDNA reads from the same blood draw for two donors, one aged 18 to 30 and one aged 80 or older.

The method was 5' RACE. Instrument on record: Illumina HiSeq 2500. A second PCR of roughly 7 to 12 cycles was run with a J-beta primer mix and a sample-barcoded 5' primer. A template-switch 5' adaptor carrying 12 random nucleotides introduced a unique molecular identifier onto each TCR beta cDNA molecule. Each sample yielded at least 2.5 million CDR3-containing paired-end reads. First-strand cDNA was synthesized from all RNA with the Mint cDNA synthesis kit, primed by a TRBC-specific oligonucleotide. Following uracil-DNA glycosylase treatment, a first 18-cycle PCR with universal primers M1SS and BC2_uni_R was performed on all cDNA. Concerning the study's data processing: For normalization, 1 million high-quality reads were randomly selected from each sample, with every read carrying a distinct molecular identifier. Instead of being binned into consensus sequences, reads with shared molecular identifiers were discarded. CDR3 identification, clonotype clustering and error correction used MiTCR with a Q25 quality threshold and the strictest error-elimination algorithm. A nonparametric unseen species model with Euler transformation was used to estimate lower-bound total TCR beta diversity. The public reads were run again by TCRdb, first through fastp at Q25 and then through MiXCR, and only productive beta chains were kept. Each CDR3 protein gets just one entry, which takes the most common genes and DNA from the rows behind it. The V and J calls were determined by TCRdb, not by the authors. This sample has roughly 800,000 distinct CDR3 sequences in its table, and 58% of those were observed once. The top ten clones comprise 20% to 25% of the sample.

As to this clonotype: Its antigen is not yet known. Per-base quality was not reported, and no clone a single base away is much larger than it.

Overall study results and their limits: Because the CMV infection status of the donors was unknown, age-related changes in expanded clonotypes may potentially have been confounded. The long-lived group showed more naive CD4+ T cells, fewer expanded clones and increased TCR diversity than the aged group, suggesting age selection. Estimates of total diversity based on one million sequenced T cells were regarded as lower bounds and as underestimates. Since profiling was done on bulk unsorted PBMCs, naive and antigen-experienced compartments could not be conclusively compared. There was a strong correlation between observed TCR beta diversity and the percentage of naive T cells measured by flow cytometry. As age increased, observed TCR beta diversity per million T cells dropped in a roughly linear way, and a significant reduction was already evident by age 40.

Systemically healthy Caucasian individuals from Russia, some 38 in total and aged about 6 to 95 years, were included as donors. Approximately 10 milliliters of peripheral blood were collected from each donor into EDTA-treated Vacutainer tubes. Ficoll-Paque density-gradient centrifugation was used to isolate PBMCs, with at least 6.5 million per sample. Total RNA was extracted from PBMCs with Trizol reagent, with at least 5 micrograms obtained per sample. The percentages of naive CD45RAhigh/CD27high T cells were determined by flow cytometry on a PBMC aliquot from every donor. Via the germline V gene, CDR1 is MNHEY and CDR2 SVGAGI. Relative to germline, V is missing 0 bases and J is missing 7 bases, with 7 bases of the junction outside any gene match. Measured from the cysteine to the phenylalanine, the CDR3 is 15 residues long. The DNA shown is the 45-base CDR3, in frame from base 1.

The sequence is built from TRBV6-5 and TRBJ1-1; 8 central nucleotides agree with TRBD1. This clonotype originated in a man between 25 and 39 years old in good health. The sample was blood. Here is the DNA: TGTGCCAGCAGTTACTCAGGACAGGGAGGGTTTGAAGCTTTCTTT. Its protein is CASSYSGQGGFEAFF.